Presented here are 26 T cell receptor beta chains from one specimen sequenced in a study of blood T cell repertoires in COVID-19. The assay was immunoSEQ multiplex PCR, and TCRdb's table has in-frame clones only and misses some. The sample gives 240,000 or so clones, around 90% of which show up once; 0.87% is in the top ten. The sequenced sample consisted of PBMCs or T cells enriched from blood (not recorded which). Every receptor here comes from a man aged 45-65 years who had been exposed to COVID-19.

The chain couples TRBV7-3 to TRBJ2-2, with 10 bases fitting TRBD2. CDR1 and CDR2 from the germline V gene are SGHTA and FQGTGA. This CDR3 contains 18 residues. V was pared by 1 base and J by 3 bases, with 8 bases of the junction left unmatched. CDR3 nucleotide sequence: TGTGCCAGCAGCTTAATCCCGTCTAGCGGGGGATACACCGGGGAGCTGTTTTTT. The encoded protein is CASSLIPSSGGYTGELFF.

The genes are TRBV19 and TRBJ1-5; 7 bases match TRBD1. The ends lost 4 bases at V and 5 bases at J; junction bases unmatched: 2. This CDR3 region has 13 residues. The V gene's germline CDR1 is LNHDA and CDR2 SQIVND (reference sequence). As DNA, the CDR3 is TGTGCCAGTAGTAGGCAGGGGGATCAGCCCCAGCATTTT. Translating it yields CASSRQGDQPQHF.

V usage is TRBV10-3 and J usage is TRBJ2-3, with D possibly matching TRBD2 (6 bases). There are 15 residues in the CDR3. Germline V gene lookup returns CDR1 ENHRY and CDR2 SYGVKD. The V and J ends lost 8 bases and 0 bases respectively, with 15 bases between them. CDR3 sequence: CAIGGTATSTDTQYF. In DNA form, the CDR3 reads TGTGCCATCGGGGGGACGGCCACTAGCACAGATACGCAGTATTTT.

Written as DNA, the CDR3 is TGTGCCAGCACCTTATCAGGGACAGGGTTCTATGGCTACACCTTC. It specifies CASTLSGTGFYGYTF. V and J are TRBV28 and TRBJ1-2; 9 positions match TRBD1. CDR3 size: 15 residues. The germline gives CDR1 MDHEN, CDR2 SYDVKM. The junction had 10 bases not matched to a gene; V was cut back by 7 bases and J by 4 bases.

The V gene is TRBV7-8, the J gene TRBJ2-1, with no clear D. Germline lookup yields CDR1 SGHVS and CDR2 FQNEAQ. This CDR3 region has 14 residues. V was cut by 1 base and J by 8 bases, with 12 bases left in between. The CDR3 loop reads CASSLGGGYDEQFF. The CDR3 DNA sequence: TGTGCCAGCAGCTTAGGAGGCGGCTATGATGAGCAGTTCTTC.

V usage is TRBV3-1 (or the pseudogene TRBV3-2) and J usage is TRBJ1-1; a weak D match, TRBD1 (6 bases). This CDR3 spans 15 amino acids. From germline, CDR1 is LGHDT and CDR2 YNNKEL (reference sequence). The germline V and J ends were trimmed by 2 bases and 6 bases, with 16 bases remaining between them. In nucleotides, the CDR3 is TGTGCCAGCAGCCAATTCAGAGGGGGTCTTTCTGAAGCTTTCTTT. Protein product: CASSQFRGGLSEAFF.

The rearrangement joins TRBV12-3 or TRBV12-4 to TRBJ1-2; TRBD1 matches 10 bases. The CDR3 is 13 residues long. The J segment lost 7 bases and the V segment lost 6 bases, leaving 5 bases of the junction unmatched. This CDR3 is CASSSGQGFGYTF. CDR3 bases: TGTGCCAGCAGCTCGGGACAGGGGTTTGGCTACACCTTC.

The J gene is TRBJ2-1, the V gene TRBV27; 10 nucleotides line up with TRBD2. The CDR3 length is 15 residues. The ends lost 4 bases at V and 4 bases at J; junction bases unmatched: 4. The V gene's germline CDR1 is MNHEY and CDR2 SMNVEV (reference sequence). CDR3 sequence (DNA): TGTGCCAGCAGTTCCGGACTAGCGGCGTACAATGAGCAGTTCTTC. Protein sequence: CASSSGLAAYNEQFF.

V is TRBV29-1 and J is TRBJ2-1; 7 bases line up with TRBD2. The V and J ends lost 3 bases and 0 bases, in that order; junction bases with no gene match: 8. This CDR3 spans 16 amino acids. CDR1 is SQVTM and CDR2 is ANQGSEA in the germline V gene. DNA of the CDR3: TGCAGCGTTGAGTTCGGAGCGGGAAGCTCCTACAATGAGCAGTTCTTC. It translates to CSVEFGAGSSYNEQFF.

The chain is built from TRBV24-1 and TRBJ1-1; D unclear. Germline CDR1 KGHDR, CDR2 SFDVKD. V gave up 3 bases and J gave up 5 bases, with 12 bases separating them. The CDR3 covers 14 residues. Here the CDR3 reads CATSDAGRATEAFF. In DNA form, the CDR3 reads TGTGCCACCAGTGATGCGGGTCGGGCGACTGAAGCTTTCTTT.

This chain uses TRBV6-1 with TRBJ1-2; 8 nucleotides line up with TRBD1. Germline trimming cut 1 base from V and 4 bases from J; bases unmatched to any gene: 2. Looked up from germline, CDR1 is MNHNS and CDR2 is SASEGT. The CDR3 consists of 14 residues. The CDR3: CASSEGQGLYGYTF. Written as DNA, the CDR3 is TGTGCCAGCAGTGAAGGACAGGGGCTCTATGGCTACACCTTC.

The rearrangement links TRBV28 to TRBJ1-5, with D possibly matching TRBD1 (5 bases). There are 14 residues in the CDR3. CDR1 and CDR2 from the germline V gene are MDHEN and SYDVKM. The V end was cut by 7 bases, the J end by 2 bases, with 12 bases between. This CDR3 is CASIAGYGNQPQHF. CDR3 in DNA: TGTGCCAGCATCGCAGGGTATGGCAATCAGCCCCAGCATTTT.

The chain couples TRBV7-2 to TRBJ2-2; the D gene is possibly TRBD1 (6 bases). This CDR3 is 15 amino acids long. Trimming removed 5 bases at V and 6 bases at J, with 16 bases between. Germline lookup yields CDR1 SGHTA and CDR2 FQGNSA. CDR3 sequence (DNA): TGTGCCAGCAGCCGGACAGCCGGATGGCCCGGGGAGCTGTTTTTT. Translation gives CASSRTAGWPGELFF.

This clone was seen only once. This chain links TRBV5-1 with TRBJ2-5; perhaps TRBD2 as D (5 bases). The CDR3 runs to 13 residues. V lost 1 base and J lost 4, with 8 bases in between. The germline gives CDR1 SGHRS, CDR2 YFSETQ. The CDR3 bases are TGCGCCAGCAGCTTGCGAGGGAGAGAGACCCAGTACTTC. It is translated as CASSLRGRETQYF. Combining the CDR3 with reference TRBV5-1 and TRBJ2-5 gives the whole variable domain KAGVTQTPRYLIKTRGQQVTLSCSPISGHRSVSWYQQTPGQGLQFLFEYFSETQRNKGNFPGRFSGRQFSNSRSEMNVSTLELGDSALYLCASSLRGRETQYFGPGTRLLVL.

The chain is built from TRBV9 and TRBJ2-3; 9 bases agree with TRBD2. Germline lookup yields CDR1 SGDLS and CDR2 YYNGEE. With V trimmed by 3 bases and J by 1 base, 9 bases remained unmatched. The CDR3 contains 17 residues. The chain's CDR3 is CASSAREGPPGTDTQYF. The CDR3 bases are TGTGCCAGCAGCGCGCGGGAGGGCCCCCCGGGCACAGATACGCAGTATTTT. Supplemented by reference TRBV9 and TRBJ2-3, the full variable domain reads DSGVTQTPKHLITATGQRVTLRCSPRSGDLSVYWYQQSLDQGLQFLIQYYNGEERAKGNILERFSAQQFPDLHSELNLSSLELGDSALYFCASSAREGPPGTDTQYFGPGTRLTVL.

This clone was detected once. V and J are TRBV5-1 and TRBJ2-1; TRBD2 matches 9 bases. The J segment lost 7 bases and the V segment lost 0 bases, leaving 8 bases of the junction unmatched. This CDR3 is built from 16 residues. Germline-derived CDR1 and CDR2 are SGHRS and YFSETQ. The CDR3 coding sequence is TGCGCCAGCAGCTTGGCCTTGCGGGAGGGCCTGAATGAGCAGTTCTTC. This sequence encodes CASSLALREGLNEQFF.

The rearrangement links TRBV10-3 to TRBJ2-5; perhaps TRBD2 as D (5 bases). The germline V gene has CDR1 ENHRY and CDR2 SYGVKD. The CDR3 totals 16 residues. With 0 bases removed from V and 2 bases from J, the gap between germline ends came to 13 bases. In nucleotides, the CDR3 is TGTGCCATCAGTGAGTCAGGCCGCACGGGGCAAGAGACCCAGTACTTC. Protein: CAISESGRTGQETQYF.

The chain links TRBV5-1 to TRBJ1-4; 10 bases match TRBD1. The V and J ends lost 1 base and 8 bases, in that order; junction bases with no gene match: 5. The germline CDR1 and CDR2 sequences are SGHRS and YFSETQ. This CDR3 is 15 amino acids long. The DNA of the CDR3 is TGCGCCAGCAGCTTGTACGGGACAGGGGACGAAAAACTGTTTTTT. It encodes CASSLYGTGDEKLFF.

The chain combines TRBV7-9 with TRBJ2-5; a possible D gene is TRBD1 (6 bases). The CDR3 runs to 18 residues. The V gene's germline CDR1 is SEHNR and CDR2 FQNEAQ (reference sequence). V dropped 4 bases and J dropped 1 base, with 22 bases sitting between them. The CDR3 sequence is CASSSTSWTDLRQETQYF. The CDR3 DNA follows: TGTGCCAGCAGCTCAACCTCCTGGACAGATCTACGCCAAGAGACCCAGTACTTC.

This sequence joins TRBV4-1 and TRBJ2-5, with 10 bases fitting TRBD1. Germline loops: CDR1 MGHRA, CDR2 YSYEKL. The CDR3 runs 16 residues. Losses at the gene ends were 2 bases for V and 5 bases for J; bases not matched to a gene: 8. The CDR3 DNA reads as TGCGCCAGCAGCCAACCCCTTGGACAGGGGGAGGAGACCCAGTACTTC. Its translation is CASSQPLGQGEETQYF.

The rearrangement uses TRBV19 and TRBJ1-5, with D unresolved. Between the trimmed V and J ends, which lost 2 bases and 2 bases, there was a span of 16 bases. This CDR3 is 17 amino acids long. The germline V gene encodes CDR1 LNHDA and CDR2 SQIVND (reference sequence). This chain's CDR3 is CASSIREASRGNQPQHF. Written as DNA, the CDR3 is TGTGCCAGTAGTATAAGGGAGGCCTCAAGGGGCAATCAGCCCCAGCATTTT.

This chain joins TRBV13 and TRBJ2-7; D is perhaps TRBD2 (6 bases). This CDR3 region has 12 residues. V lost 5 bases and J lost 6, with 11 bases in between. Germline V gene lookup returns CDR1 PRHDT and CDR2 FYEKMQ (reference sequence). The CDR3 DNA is TGTGCCAGCAGCAGGGCCGGGGGCGAGCAGTACGTC. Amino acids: CASSRAGGEQYV.

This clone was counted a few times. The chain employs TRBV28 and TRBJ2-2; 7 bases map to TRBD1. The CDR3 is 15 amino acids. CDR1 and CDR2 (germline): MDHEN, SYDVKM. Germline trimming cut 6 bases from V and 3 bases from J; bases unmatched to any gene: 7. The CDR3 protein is CASRPGQLDTGELFF. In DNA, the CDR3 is TGTGCCAGCAGACCGGGACAGCTGGACACCGGGGAGCTGTTTTTT.

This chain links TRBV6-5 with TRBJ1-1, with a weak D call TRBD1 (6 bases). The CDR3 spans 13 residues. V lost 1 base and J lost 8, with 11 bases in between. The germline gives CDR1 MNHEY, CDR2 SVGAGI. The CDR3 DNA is TGTGCCAGCAGTTACTTTACAGGGCTGGAAGCTTTCTTT. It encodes CASSYFTGLEAFF.

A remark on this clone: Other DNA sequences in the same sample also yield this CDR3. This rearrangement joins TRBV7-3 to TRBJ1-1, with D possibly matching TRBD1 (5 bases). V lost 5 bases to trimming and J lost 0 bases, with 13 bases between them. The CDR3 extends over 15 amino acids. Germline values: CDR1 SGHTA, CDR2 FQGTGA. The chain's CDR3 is CASSPTGLMNTEAFF. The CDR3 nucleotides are TGTGCCAGCAGCCCCACGGGACTCATGAACACTGAAGCTTTCTTT. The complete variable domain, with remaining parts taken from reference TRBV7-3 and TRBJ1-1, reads GAGVSQTPSNKVTEKGKYVELRCDPISGHTALYWYRQSLGQGPEFLIYFQGTGAADDSGLPNDRFFAVRPEGSVSTLKIQRTERGDSAVYLCASSPTGLMNTEAFFGQGTRLTVV.

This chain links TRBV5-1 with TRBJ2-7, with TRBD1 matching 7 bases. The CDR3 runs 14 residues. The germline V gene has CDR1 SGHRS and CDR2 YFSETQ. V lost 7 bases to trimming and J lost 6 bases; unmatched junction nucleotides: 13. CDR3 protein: CASSTPGQTSEQYF. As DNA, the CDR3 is TGCGCCAGCTCCACTCCGGGACAGACTTCCGAGCAGTACTTC.